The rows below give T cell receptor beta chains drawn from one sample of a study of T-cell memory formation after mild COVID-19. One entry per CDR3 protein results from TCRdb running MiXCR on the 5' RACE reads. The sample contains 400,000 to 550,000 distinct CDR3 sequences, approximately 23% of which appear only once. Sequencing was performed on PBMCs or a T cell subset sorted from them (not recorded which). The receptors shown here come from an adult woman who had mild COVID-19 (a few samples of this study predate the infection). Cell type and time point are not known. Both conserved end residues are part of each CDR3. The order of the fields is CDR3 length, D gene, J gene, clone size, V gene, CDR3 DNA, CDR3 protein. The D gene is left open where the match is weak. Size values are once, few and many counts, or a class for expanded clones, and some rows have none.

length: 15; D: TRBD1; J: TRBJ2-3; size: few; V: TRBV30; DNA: TGTGCCTGGAGTAACGGACAGGCCCTCACAGATACGCAGTATTTT; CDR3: CAWSNGQALTDTQYF
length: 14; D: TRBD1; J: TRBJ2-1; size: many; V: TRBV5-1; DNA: TGCGCCAGCAGCCGGGGACAGGGGGGCGATGAGCAGTTCTTC; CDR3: CASSRGQGGDEQFF
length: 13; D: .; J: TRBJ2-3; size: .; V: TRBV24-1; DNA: TGTGCCACCAGTGATTCGTTTACAGATACGCAGTATTTT; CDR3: CATSDSFTDTQYF
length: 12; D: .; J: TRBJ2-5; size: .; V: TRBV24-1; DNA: TGTGCCACCAGCAACAGGCAAGAGACCCAGTACTTC; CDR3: CATSNRQETQYF
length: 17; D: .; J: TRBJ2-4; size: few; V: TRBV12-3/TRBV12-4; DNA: TGTGCCAGCAGTCCAGGACAGCTTATTCTAGCCAAAAACATTCAGTACTTC; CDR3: CASSPGQLILAKNIQYF
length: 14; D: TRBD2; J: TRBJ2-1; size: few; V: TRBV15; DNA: TGTGCCACCACACAGCTAGCGGGATACAATGAGCAGTTCTTC; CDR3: CATTQLAGYNEQFF
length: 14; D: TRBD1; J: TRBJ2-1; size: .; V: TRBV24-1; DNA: TGTGCCACCAGTGATTTACCAGGACAGGTCGGGATGTTCTTC; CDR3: CATSDLPGQVGMFF
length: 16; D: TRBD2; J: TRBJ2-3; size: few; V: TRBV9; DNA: TGTGCCAGCAGCGTAGGCGGGGGGTACTCCACAGATACGCAGTATTTT; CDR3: CASSVGGGYSTDTQYF
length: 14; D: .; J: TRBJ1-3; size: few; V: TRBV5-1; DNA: TGCGCCAGCAGCCATCCGGGACACGGAAACACCATATATTTT; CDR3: CASSHPGHGNTIYF
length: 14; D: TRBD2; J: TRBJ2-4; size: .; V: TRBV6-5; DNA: TGTGCCAGCAGGGGAGCGGGAGTGAGAAACATTCAGTACTTC; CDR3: CASRGAGVRNIQYF
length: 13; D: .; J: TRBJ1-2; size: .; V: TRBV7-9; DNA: TGTGCCAGCAGCCCCGCGACAGGTTATGGCTACACCTTC; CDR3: CASSPATGYGYTF
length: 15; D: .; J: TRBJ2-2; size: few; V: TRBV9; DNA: TGTGCCAGCAATCATGGCCTAGCGAGCACCGGGGAGCTGTTTTTT; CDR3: CASNHGLASTGELFF
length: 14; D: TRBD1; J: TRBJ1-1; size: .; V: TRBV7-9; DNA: TGTGCCAGCAGCTTCCAAGACCAGGGGGCTGAAGCTTTCTTT; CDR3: CASSFQDQGAEAFF
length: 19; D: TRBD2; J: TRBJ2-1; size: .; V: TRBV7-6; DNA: TGTGCCAGCAGCCGAAATTCCAATCTAGCGGGGAGCTCCTACAATGAGCAGTTCTTC; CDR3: CASSRNSNLAGSSYNEQFF
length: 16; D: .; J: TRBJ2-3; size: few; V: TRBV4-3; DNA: TGCGCCAGCAGCCAAGATCCTGTCGGTAGCACAGATACGCAGTATTTT; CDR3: CASSQDPVGSTDTQYF
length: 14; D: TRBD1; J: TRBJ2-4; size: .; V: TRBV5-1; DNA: TGCGCCAGCAGCGCACAGGGGGCGCCTGACATTCAGTACTTC; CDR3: CASSAQGAPDIQYF
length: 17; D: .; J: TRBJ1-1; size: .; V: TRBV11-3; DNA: TGTGCCAGCAGCTTAACCTACCGGACATGGATTACCACTGAAGCTTTCTTT; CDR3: CASSLTYRTWITTEAFF
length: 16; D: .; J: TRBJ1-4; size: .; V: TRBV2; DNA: TGTGCCAGCATCCGCCGACAGCCTACAACTAATGAAAAACTGTTTTTT; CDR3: CASIRRQPTTNEKLFF
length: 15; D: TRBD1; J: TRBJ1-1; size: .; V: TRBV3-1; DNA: TGTGCCAGCAGCCAAGAAGTTTACGGACAGGCTGAAGCTTTCTTT; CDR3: CASSQEVYGQAEAFF
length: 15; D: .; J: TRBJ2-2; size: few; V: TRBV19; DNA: TGTGCCAGTACCAAGACAGGATATGTCACCGGGGAGCTGTTTTTT; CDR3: CASTKTGYVTGELFF
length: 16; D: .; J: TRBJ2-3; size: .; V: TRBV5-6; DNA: TGTGCCAGCAGCTTACTGGACAGCCTTAGCACAGATACGCAGTATTTT; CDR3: CASSLLDSLSTDTQYF
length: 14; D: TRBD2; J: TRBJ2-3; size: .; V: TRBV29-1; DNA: TGCAGCGCGGGACTAGCGGGGATCACAGATACGCAGTATTTT; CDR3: CSAGLAGITDTQYF
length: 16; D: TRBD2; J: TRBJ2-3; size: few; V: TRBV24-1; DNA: TGTGCCACCAGTGATTCACGAGCGGGACCCACAGATACGCAGTATTTT; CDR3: CATSDSRAGPTDTQYF
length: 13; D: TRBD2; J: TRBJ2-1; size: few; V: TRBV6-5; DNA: TGTGCCACTGGACTAGGTGCCTACAATGAGCAGTTCTTC; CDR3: CATGLGAYNEQFF
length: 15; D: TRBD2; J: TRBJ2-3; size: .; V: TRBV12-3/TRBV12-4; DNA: TGTGCCAGCAGTTTATCAACGGGAGGAGTGGATACGCAGTATTTT; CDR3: CASSLSTGGVDTQYF